The rows below give T cell receptor beta chains drawn from one sample of a study of chemoradiotherapy in HPV16-positive cancers. Clones were sequenced by immunoSEQ multiplex PCR, and TCRdb holds only the in-frame ones, with some missing. Found here are 13,000 or so clones, just under 70% of them singletons; the top ten hold approximately 18%. Sample acquisition took place from a patient who underwent chemoradiotherapy. The receptor set was obtained from a human donor with HPV-associated anogenital cancer. CDR3s include the opening cysteine and the closing phenylalanine or tryptophan. D genes are given only for firm matches. Size is stated for part of the rows, as once, few or many counts, or as a class when the clone is expanded.

D	length	size	V	J	DNA	CDR3
TRBD1	15	NA	TRBV5-1	TRBJ1-4	TGCGCCAGCAGCTTGGAGTCAGGGGGCAGGGAAAAACTGTTTTTT	CASSLESGGREKLFF
NA	15	NA	TRBV21-1	TRBJ2-7	TGTGCCAGCAGCAAAGATGAACGGGATGGTTACGAGCAGTACTTC	CASSKDERDGYEQYF
NA	15	NA	TRBV18	TRBJ2-6	TGTGCCAGCTCACCCCAGGGATCTGGGGCCAACGTCCTGACTTTC	CASSPQGSGANVLTF
NA	16	medium-sized	TRBV15	TRBJ2-6	TGTGCCACCAGCAGAGATATGGGCTCTGGGGCCAACGTCCTGACTTTC	CATSRDMGSGANVLTF
TRBD2	15	NA	TRBV2	TRBJ2-3	TGTGCCAGAGGGACTAGCGGGGGGGACGGAGATACGCAGTATTTT	CARGTSGGDGDTQYF
NA	16	NA	TRBV7-9	TRBJ2-5	TGTGCCAGCAGTTCCCAGACTAGTTATACCCGCGAGACCCAGTACTTC	CASSSQTSYTRETQYF
NA	13	NA	TRBV5-1	TRBJ2-7	TGCGCCAGCAGCCCCCGGACCGCCTACGAGCAGTACTTC	CASSPRTAYEQYF
NA	16	NA	TRBV7-9	TRBJ2-7	TGTGCCAGCAGCTTAGGGTGGGCCGACTCGTCCTACGAGCAGTACTTC	CASSLGWADSSYEQYF
NA	15	few	TRBV30	TRBJ1-2	TGTGCCTGGAGTGGGGCAAATGGGGGGAGAGGAGGCTACACCTTC	CAWSGANGGRGGYTF
NA	14	NA	TRBV5-4	TRBJ1-2	TGTGCCAGCAGCTTCATTCGGGGATTCGATGGCTACACCTTC	CASSFIRGFDGYTF
TRBD1	15	NA	TRBV7-2	TRBJ1-4	TGTGCCAGCAGCTTATGGGGACAGGGAGGGGAAAAACTGTTTTTT	CASSLWGQGGEKLFF
TRBD1	16	once	TRBV6-6	TRBJ1-3	TGTGCCAGCAGTCTACAGGGGGCCTTCTCTGGAAACACCATATATTTT	CASSLQGAFSGNTIYF
NA	13	NA	TRBV29-1	TRBJ2-7	TGCAGCGTGGTGAAGGGGAGCTCCTACGAGCAGTACTTC	CSVVKGSSYEQYF
NA	14	NA	TRBV19	TRBJ1-5	TGTGCCAGTATGGGGGGCGCCGGCAATCAGCCCCAGCATTTT	CASMGGAGNQPQHF
NA	14	once	TRBV28	TRBJ2-7	TGTGCCAGCAGTTTACCGTCGGTTCTGTACGAGCAGTACTTC	CASSLPSVLYEQYF
NA	15	NA	TRBV5-4	TRBJ1-5	TGTGCCAGCAGCTCCGGGACGGGCAACAATCAGCCCCAGCATTTT	CASSSGTGNNQPQHF
NA	16	NA	TRBV30	TRBJ1-1	TGTGCCTGGAGTGTAGATACTGGACGGATGAACACTGAAGCTTTCTTT	CAWSVDTGRMNTEAFF
TRBD1	13	NA	TRBV6-6	TRBJ1-1	TGTGCCAGCACAAGGGACAGGAACACTGAAGCTTTCTTT	CASTRDRNTEAFF
NA	14	NA	TRBV7-9	TRBJ2-1	TGTGCCAGCAGCTTAATGACTGGGTTGAATGAGCAGTTCTTC	CASSLMTGLNEQFF
TRBD1	17	medium-sized	TRBV10-1	TRBJ2-5	TGCGCCAGCAGTGAGTCGATGGACAGGGAAGGTTTGGAGACCCAGTACTTC	CASSESMDREGLETQYF
TRBD2	16	NA	TRBV6-5	TRBJ2-1	TGTGCCAGCAGTTACTCGGGGACTAGGGGTTTGTATGAGCAGTTCTTC	CASSYSGTRGLYEQFF
TRBD2	19	NA	TRBV4-1	TRBJ2-3	TGCGCCAGCAGCCATCCCGGGACTAGCGGGGGGGGAAGCACAGATACGCAGTATTTT	CASSHPGTSGGGSTDTQYF
NA	16	once	TRBV5-5	TRBJ2-7	TGTGCCAGCAGCTTGTTTGTCCAGGGCCGAACTAGTGAGCAGTACTTC	CASSLFVQGRTSEQYF
NA	16	NA	TRBV4-1	TRBJ1-5	TGCGCCAGCAGCCAAGTAGTAGAACCTAGCAATCAGCCCCAGCATTTT	CASSQVVEPSNQPQHF
TRBD2	17	NA	TRBV27	TRBJ2-3	TGTGCCAGCAGTTTAGTAAAGCGGGGACTGGCGACAGATACGCAGTATTTT	CASSLVKRGLATDTQYF
TRBD2	16	NA	TRBV11-2	TRBJ2-1	TGTGCCAGCAGCTTAGGACTAGCGGGGGGGCAGGGTGAGCAGTTCTTC	CASSLGLAGGQGEQFF
NA	13	NA	TRBV5-5	TRBJ1-1	TGTGCCAGCAGCGAGGAAGTCCTAGTTGAAGCTTTCTTT	CASSEEVLVEAFF
NA	13	NA	TRBV7-6	TRBJ2-7	TGTGCCAGCAGCTCAGGGACGATAGGCGAGCAGTACTTC	CASSSGTIGEQYF
TRBD2	16	NA	TRBV4-1	TRBJ2-5	TGCGCCAGCAGCCCGATGACTAGCGGGGGCTGGGAGACCCAGTACTTC	CASSPMTSGGWETQYF
NA	16	NA	TRBV7-6	TRBJ2-3	TGTGCCAGCAGCTTAGCGGGGGGACGGTTAACAGATACGCAGTATTTT	CASSLAGGRLTDTQYF
NA	15	NA	TRBV5-1	TRBJ2-1	TGCGCCAGCAGCTTGACCGGGAGCTCCTACAATGAGCAGTTCTTC	CASSLTGSSYNEQFF
TRBD2	15	NA	TRBV6-6	TRBJ2-1	TGTGCCAGCAGTTACGATGGCGGGGGGGTGAATGAGCAGTTCTTC	CASSYDGGGVNEQFF
NA	15	NA	TRBV27	TRBJ2-3	TGTGCCAGCAGTTTAGGGGGCCTGGTTACAGATACGCAGTATTTT	CASSLGGLVTDTQYF
NA	14	NA	TRBV9	TRBJ2-1	TGTGCCAGCAGCGGACTTTCAACCTACAATGAGCAGTTCTTC	CASSGLSTYNEQFF
NA	15	NA	TRBV4-3	TRBJ2-7	TGCGCCAGCAGCCTGACACGGACGGGTTCCTACGAGCAGTACTTC	CASSLTRTGSYEQYF
NA	12	NA	TRBV13	TRBJ1-5	TGTGCCAGCAGTATACAGGGCCAGCCCCAGCATTTT	CASSIQGQPQHF
TRBD1	15	few	TRBV6-5	TRBJ1-1	TGTGCCAGCAGTGGGACAGGGGCGCAGGACACTGAAGCTTTCTTT	CASSGTGAQDTEAFF
NA	14	few	TRBV6-6	TRBJ2-3	TGTGCCAGCAGTTGGTCGCCTATCACAGATACGCAGTATTTT	CASSWSPITDTQYF
TRBD2	16	NA	TRBV5-1	TRBJ2-1	TGCGCCAGCAGCTTGACCTACAGCGGGGGGGCCAATGAGCAGTTCTTC	CASSLTYSGGANEQFF
TRBD2	16	few	TRBV11-1	TRBJ2-7	TGTGCCAGCAGCTCTAGCGGGGCCCTACTCTCCTACGAGCAGTACTTC	CASSSSGALLSYEQYF